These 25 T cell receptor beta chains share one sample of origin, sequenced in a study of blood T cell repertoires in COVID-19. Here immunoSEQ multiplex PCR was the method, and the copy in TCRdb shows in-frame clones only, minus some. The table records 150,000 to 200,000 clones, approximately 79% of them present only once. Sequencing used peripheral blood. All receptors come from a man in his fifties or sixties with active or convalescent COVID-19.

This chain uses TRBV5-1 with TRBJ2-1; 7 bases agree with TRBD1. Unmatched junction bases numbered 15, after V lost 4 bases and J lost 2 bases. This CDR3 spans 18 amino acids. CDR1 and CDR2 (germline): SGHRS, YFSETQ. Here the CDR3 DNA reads TGCGCCAGCAGCCCCGACAGGGTTACACAGATTCCCTACAATGAGCAGTTCTTC. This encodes CASSPDRVTQIPYNEQFF.

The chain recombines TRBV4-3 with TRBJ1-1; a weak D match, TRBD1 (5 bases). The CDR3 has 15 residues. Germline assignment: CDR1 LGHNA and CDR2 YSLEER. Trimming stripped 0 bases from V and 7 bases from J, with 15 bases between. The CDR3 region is CASSQDAAARGEAFF. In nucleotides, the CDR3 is TGCGCCAGCAGCCAAGATGCAGCAGCAAGGGGTGAAGCTTTCTTT.

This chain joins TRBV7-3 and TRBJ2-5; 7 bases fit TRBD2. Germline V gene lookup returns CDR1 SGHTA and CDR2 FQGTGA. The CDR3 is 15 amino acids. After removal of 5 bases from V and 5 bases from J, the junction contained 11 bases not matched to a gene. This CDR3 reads CASSPSTGEGETQYF. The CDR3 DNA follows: TGTGCCAGCAGCCCCTCGACCGGGGAGGGTGAGACCCAGTACTTC.

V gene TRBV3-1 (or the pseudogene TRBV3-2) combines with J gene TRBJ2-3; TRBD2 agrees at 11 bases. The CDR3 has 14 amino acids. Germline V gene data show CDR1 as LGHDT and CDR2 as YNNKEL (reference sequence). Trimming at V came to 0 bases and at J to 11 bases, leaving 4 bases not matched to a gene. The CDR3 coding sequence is TGTGCCAGCAGCCAAGATAAGCTAGCGGGAGGGCAGTATTTT. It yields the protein CASSQDKLAGGQYF.

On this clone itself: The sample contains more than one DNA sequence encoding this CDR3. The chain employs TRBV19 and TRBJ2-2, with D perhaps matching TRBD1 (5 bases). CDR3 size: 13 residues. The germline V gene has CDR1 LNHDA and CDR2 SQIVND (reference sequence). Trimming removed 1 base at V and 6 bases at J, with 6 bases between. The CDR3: CASSIVGAGELFF. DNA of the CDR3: TGTGCCAGTAGTATAGTAGGGGCCGGGGAGCTGTTTTTT.

The CDR3 nucleotides read TGTGCCAGCAGCTTAGCGCCGGGAGCTTACACAGATACGCAGTATTTT. Its protein product is CASSLAPGAYTDTQYF. This chain connects TRBV7-8 to TRBJ2-3; possibly TRBD2 for D (6 bases). The CDR3 totals 16 residues. Trimming cost V 0 bases and J 2 bases, with 12 bases left between them. CDR1 and CDR2 from the germline V gene are SGHVS and FQNEAQ.

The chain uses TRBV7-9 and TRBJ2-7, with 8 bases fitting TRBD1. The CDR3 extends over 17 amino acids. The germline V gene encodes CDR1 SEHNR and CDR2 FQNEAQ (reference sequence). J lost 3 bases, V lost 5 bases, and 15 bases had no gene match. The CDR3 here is CASSPYITGTGNYEQYF. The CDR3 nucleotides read TGTGCCAGCAGCCCGTATATTACCGGGACAGGCAACTACGAGCAGTACTTC.

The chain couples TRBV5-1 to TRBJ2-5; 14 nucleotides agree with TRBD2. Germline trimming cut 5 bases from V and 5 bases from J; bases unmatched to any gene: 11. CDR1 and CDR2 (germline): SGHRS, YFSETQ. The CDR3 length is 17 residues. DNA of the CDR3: TGCGCCAGCAGTCTGTCCGGGACTAGCGGGAGTGGTGAGACCCAGTACTTC. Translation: CASSLSGTSGSGETQYF.

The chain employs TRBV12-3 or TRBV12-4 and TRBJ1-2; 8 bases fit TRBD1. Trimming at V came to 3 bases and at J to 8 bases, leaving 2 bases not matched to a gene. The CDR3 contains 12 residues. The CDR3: CASSFAGGGYTF. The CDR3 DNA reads TGTGCCAGCAGTTTTGCAGGGGGCGGCTACACCTTC.

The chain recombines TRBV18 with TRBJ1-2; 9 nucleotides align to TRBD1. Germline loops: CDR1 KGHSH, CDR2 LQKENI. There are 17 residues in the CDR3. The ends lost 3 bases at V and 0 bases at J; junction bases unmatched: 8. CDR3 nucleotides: TGTGCCAGCTCACCCGGGACAGGGATTAGGGCTAACTATGGCTACACCTTC. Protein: CASSPGTGIRANYGYTF.

This CDR3 reads CASSTSTGLGTGGYTF. DNA for the CDR3: TGTGCCAGCAGTACATCTACAGGGTTGGGTACCGGCGGCTACACCTTC. The chain employs TRBV27 and TRBJ1-2; the D gene is possibly TRBD1 (6 bases). V lost 5 bases and J lost 8, with 24 bases in between. CDR1 and CDR2 (germline): MNHEY, SMNVEV (reference sequence). The CDR3 length is 16 residues.

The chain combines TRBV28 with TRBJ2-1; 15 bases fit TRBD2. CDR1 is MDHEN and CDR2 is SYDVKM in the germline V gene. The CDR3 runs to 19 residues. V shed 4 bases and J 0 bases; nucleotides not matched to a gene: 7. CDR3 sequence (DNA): TGTGCCAGCAGTTCTCGGACTAGCGGGAGGGGATACTCCTACAATGAGCAGTTCTTC. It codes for CASSSRTSGRGYSYNEQFF.

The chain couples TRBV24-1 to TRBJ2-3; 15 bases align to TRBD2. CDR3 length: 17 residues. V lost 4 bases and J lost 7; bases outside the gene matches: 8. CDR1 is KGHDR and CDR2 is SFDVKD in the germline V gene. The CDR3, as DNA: TGTGCCACCAGTGACCCGGGACTAGCGGGAGGAGCCCATACGCAGTATTTT. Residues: CATSDPGLAGGAHTQYF.

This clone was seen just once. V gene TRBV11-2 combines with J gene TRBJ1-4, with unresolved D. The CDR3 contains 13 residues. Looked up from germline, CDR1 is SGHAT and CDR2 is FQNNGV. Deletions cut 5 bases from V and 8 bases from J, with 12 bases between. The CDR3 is CASSRAIEEKLFF. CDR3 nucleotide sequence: TGTGCCAGCAGCCGCGCGATTGAGGAAAAACTGTTTTTT.

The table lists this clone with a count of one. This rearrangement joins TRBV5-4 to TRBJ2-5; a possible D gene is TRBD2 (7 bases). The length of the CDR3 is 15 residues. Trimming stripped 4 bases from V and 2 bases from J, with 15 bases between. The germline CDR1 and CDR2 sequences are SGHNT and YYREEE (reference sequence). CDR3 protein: CASSTTGREQETQYF. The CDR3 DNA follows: TGTGCCAGCAGCACTACAGGGAGGGAACAAGAGACCCAGTACTTC. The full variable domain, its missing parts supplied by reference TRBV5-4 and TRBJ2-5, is ETGVTQSPTHLIKTRGQQVTLRCSSQSGHNTVSWYQQALGQGPQFIFQYYREEENGRGNFPPRFSGLQFPNYSSELNVNALELDDSALYLCASSTTGREQETQYFGPGTRLLVL.

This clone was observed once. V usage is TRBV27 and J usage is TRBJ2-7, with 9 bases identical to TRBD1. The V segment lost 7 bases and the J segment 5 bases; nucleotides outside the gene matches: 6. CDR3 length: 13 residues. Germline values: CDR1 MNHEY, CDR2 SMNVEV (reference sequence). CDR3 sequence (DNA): TGTGCCAGCACAGGACAGGGGATCAACGAGCAGTACTTC. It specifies CASTGQGINEQYF.

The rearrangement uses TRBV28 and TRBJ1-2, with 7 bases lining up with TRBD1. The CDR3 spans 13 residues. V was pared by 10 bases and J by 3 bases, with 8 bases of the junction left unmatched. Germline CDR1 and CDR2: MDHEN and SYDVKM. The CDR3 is CATQTGTDYGYTF. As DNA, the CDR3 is TGTGCCACCCAGACCGGGACAGACTATGGCTACACCTTC.

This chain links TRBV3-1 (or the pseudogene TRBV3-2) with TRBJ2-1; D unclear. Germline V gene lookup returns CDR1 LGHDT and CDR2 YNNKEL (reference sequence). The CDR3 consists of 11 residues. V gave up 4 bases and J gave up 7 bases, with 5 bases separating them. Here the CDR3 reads CASSPRNEQFF. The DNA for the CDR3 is TGTGCCAGCAGCCCCAGGAATGAGCAGTTCTTC.

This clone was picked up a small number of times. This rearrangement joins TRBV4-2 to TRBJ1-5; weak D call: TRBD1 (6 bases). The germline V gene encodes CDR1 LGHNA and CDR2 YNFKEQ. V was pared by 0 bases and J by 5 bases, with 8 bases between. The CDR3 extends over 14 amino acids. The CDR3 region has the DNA TGTGCCAGCAGCCAAGAATCAGGGGATCAGCCCCAGCATTTT. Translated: CASSQESGDQPQHF.

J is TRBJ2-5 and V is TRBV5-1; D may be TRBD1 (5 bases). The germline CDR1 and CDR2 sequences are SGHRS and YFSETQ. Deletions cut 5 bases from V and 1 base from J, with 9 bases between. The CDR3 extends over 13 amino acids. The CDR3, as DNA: TGCGCCAGCAGGACCACAGGCCAAGAGACCCAGTACTTC. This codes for CASRTTGQETQYF.

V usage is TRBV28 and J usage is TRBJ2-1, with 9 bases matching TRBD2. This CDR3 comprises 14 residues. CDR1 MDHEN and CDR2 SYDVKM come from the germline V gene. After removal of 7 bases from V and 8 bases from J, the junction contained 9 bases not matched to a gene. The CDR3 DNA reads TGTGCCAGCATTTTTAGCGGGAGTCGGGATGAGCAGTTCTTC. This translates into CASIFSGSRDEQFF.

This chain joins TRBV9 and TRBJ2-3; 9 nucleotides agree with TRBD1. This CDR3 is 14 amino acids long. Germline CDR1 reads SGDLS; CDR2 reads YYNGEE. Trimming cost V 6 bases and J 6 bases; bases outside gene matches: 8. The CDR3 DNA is TGTGCCAGCACGATCGGGACAGGGTGGGATACGCAGTATTTT. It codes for CASTIGTGWDTQYF.

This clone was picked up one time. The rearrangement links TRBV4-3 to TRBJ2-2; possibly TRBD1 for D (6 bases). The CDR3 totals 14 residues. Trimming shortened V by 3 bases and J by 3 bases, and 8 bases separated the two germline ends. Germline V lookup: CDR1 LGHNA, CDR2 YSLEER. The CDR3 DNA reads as TGCGCCAGCAGCCAGAACAGGGACACCGGGGAGCTGTTTTTT. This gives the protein CASSQNRDTGELFF.

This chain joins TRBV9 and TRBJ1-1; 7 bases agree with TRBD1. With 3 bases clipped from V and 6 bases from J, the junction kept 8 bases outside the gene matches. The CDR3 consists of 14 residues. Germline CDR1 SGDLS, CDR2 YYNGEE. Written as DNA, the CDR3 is TGTGCCAGCAGCGACGATAACAGGGGCCCTGAAGCTTTCTTT. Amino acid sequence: CASSDDNRGPEAFF.

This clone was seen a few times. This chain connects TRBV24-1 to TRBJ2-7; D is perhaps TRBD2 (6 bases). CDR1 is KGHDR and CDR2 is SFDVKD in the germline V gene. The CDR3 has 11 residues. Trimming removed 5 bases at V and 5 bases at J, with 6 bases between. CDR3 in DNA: TGTGCCACCAGTGCGGGGGACGAGCAGTACTTC. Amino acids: CATSAGDEQYF.